This TCR beta chain was found in a study of cytomegalovirus exposure and HLA in healthy donors. Study-wide points: Most observed TCR sequences were rare, whereas some public TCRs were detected in many donors. TCR beta chains associated with HLA were, in a later analysis, more clonally expanded than equally common others.

The germline CDR1 and CDR2 sequences are SGHNT and YYREEE (reference sequence). CDR3 length equals 14 residues. V was cut by 7 bases and J by 6 bases, with 19 bases left in between. This clone was detected only once. Its antigen remains unknown. 13 Jbeta primers and 60 Vbeta primers were used for the PCR. Assay used: immunoSEQ multiplex PCR; TCRdb lists only in-frame clones, some missing. The sample records some 180,000 clones, approximately 78% being singletons. This clonotype was sampled from a woman younger than 30 in good health and CMV-seronegative. The gene calls are TRBV5-4 and TRBJ1-1, with D possibly being TRBD1 (5 bases). The material sequenced was PBMCs. The CDR3 sequence: CASPGVGGYSEAFF. CDR3 in DNA: TGTGCCAGCCCCGGGGTCGGGGGGTACTCTGAAGCTTTCTTT. Looking up the rest from reference TRBV5-4 and TRBJ1-1 gives the full variable domain: ETGVTQSPTHLIKTRGQQVTLRCSSQSGHNTVSWYQQALGQGPQFIFQYYREEENGRGNFPPRFSGLQFPNYSSELNVNALELDDSALYLCASPGVGGYSEAFFGQGTRLTVV.